Below, 19 T cell receptor beta chains from the same sample are listed, as sequenced in a study of T and B cells in COVID-19 patients. Each TRB amplification used roughly 250-550 ng of genomic DNA from blood. BIOMED2 TRB-A/B primer pools were used in multiplex TRB PCR. TCRdb re-derived calls from the multiplex PCR reads in MiXCR, one entry per CDR3 protein. This sample carries some 13,000 distinct CDR3 sequences, 25% of them seen once, and the ten largest clones take around 4%. The sequencing input was blood. The receptors come from a human donor who had recovered from COVID-19.

V is TRBV10-3 and J is TRBJ1-6; D is unclear. The V and J ends lost 0 bases and 0 bases respectively, with 9 bases between them. The germline V gene encodes CDR1 ENHRY and CDR2 SYGVKD. The CDR3 extends over 17 amino acids. CDR3 DNA: TGTGCCATCAGTGAGTCGATACAGAGCTCCTATAATTCACCCCTCCACTTT. This gives the protein CAISESIQSSYNSPLHF.

The J gene is TRBJ1-3, the V gene TRBV5-6; maybe TRBD1 (5 bases). V dropped 10 bases and J dropped 3 bases, with 14 bases sitting between them. The CDR3 extends over 13 amino acids. Looked up from germline, CDR1 is SGHDT and CDR2 is YYEEEE. The CDR3 DNA follows: TGTGCCGTGGGACTGGACGGTGGAAACACCATATATTTT. This gives the protein CAVGLDGGNTIYF.

This clonotype showed up just a few times. The chain uses TRBV6-5 and TRBJ1-1, with D unresolved. CDR3 length: 13 amino acids. The germline V and J ends were trimmed by 2 bases and 5 bases, with 9 bases remaining between them. Germline V gene lookup returns CDR1 MNHEY and CDR2 SVGAGI. Written as DNA, the CDR3 is TGTGCCAGCAGTTACCAGTGGGGAACTGAAGCTTTCTTT. Protein: CASSYQWGTEAFF.

In its sample, this clonotype was seen many times. This chain connects TRBV19 to TRBJ1-5; 7 bases fit TRBD1. The CDR3 extends over 14 amino acids. CDR1 is LNHDA, CDR2 SQIVND, per germline (reference sequence). Unmatched junction bases numbered 6, after V lost 7 bases and J lost 3 bases. CDR3 amino acids: CASNGQEDNQPQHF. The CDR3 DNA is TGTGCCAGTAATGGACAGGAGGACAATCAGCCCCAGCATTTT. The whole variable domain, filled in from reference TRBV19 and TRBJ1-5, reads DGGITQSPKYLFRKEGQNVTLSCEQNLNHDAMYWYRQDPGQGLRLIYYSQIVNDFQKGDIAEGYSVSREKKESFPLTVTSAQKNPTAFYLCASNGQEDNQPQHFGDGTRLSIL.

J is TRBJ1-2 and V is TRBV14; D remains unclear. The CDR3 has 14 amino acids. Germline V gene sequence: CDR1 SGHDN, CDR2 FVKESK. With 4 bases removed from V and 5 bases from J, the gap between germline ends came to 14 bases. The CDR3, as DNA: TGTGCCAGCAGCCCATACTTGGACCGATATGGCTACACCTTC. It is translated as CASSPYLDRYGYTF.

This clonotype is medium-sized in the sample. This CDR3 is CASSPPQGNTGELFF. The CDR3 DNA follows: TGTGCCAGCTCACCACCCCAGGGGAACACCGGGGAGCTGTTTTTT. V is TRBV18 and J is TRBJ2-2; a weak D match, TRBD1 (5 bases). This CDR3 is 15 amino acids long. With 0 bases removed from V and 1 base from J, the gap between germline ends came to 6 bases. CDR1 and CDR2 from the germline V gene are KGHSH and LQKENI.

In its sample, this clonotype is medium-sized (0.01 to 0.1%). At one of its ends the junction is not consistent with the germline gene, which may arise from a read error. This chain joins TRBV19 and TRBJ2-7; 10 nucleotides align to TRBD1. Germline CDR1 is LNHDA and CDR2 is SQIVND (reference sequence). CDR3 size: 13 residues. This chain's CDR3 is CASRPTGTGASSF. CDR3 DNA: TGTGCCAGTAGGCCCACCGGGACAGGGGCCTCGAGCTTC.

This chain links TRBV20-1 with TRBJ2-3, with D unclear. CDR1 is DFQATT, CDR2 SNEGSKA, per germline (reference sequence). CDR3 length: 10 amino acids. Trimming removed 2 bases from V and 6 bases from J, with 3 bases in between. CDR3 loop: CSARRDTQYF. CDR3 nucleotide sequence: TGCAGTGCTAGACGGGATACGCAGTATTTT.

The CDR3 DNA sequence: TGTGCCAGCAGCTTATTCTCTGCGTCGAACACCGGGGAGCTGTTTTTT. It specifies CASSLFSASNTGELFF. This sequence joins TRBV11-2 and TRBJ2-2, with D uncertain. V was trimmed by 2 bases and J by 0 bases, leaving 10 bases between them. From germline, CDR1 is SGHAT and CDR2 FQNNGV. This CDR3 spans 16 amino acids.

The chain recombines TRBV5-1 with TRBJ2-5, with a possible D match to TRBD2 (6 bases). V lost 0 bases and J 5 bases, leaving 11 bases between the germline ends. Germline V lookup: CDR1 SGHRS, CDR2 YFSETQ. CDR3 length: 14 amino acids. The chain's CDR3 is CASSLGAGRETQYF. For the CDR3, the DNA is TGCGCCAGCAGCTTGGGTGCAGGGAGGGAGACCCAGTACTTC.

The chain joins TRBV2 to TRBJ2-7, with 11 bases that match TRBD1. V shed 6 bases and J 2 bases; nucleotides not matched to a gene: 3. Germline lookup yields CDR1 SNHLY and CDR2 FYNNEI. This CDR3 contains 14 residues. CDR3 in amino acids: CASRAGQGAYEQYF. CDR3 coding DNA: TGTGCCAGCAGGGCGGGACAGGGGGCCTACGAGCAGTACTTC.

By sample share, this clonotype is medium-sized. The J gene is TRBJ1-1, the V gene TRBV29-1, with no clear D. The CDR3 contains 13 residues. V dropped 4 bases and J dropped 4 bases, with 13 bases sitting between them. CDR1 is SQVTM, CDR2 ANQGSEA, per germline. The CDR3 spells CSVGSGIGTEAFF. CDR3 nucleotide sequence: TGCAGCGTTGGTTCCGGGATCGGCACTGAAGCTTTCTTT.

The chain joins TRBV5-1 to TRBJ2-1, with D possibly being TRBD1 (5 bases). Trimming took off 0 bases at V and 3 bases at J, with 7 bases between the two ends. Germline loops: CDR1 SGHRS, CDR2 YFSETQ. The CDR3 runs 14 residues. The CDR3 region is CASSLDQGYNEQFF. In DNA form, the CDR3 reads TGCGCCAGCAGCTTGGATCAGGGCTACAATGAGCAGTTCTTC.

This clonotype has a count of ten or more. CDR3 region: CASSQLLGVTSYEQYF. CDR3 nucleotides: TGTGCCAGCAGCCAACTACTAGGCGTTACTTCCTACGAGCAGTACTTC. V gene TRBV7-6 combines with J gene TRBJ2-7; tentative D call: TRBD2 (5 bases). In germline, CDR1 is SGHVS, CDR2 FNYEAQ. With 5 bases removed from V and 1 base from J, the gap between germline ends came to 18 bases. The CDR3 length is 16 residues. Full variable domain (remainder filled in from reference TRBV7-6 and TRBJ2-7): GAGVSQSPRYKVTKRGQDVALRCDPISGHVSLYWYRQALGQGPEFLTYFNYEAQQDKSGLPNDRFSAERPEGSISTLTIQRTEQRDSAMYRCASSQLLGVTSYEQYFGPGTRLTVT.

This clonotype turned up a few times. This chain connects TRBV28 to TRBJ2-3, with D perhaps being TRBD1 or TRBD2 (6 bases each). CDR1 and CDR2 from the germline V gene are MDHEN and SYDVKM. The CDR3 is made up of 13 amino acids. Between the trimmed V and J ends, which lost 7 bases and 1 base, there was a span of 9 bases. The CDR3 sequence is CASKEGGTDTQYF. CDR3 DNA: TGTGCCAGCAAGGAGGGGGGCACAGATACGCAGTATTTT. The entire variable domain, with the rest obtained from reference TRBV28 and TRBJ2-3, is as follows: DVKVTQSSRYLVKRTGEKVFLECVQDMDHENMFWYRQDPGLGLRLIYFSYDVKMKEKGDIPEGYSVSREKKERFSLILESASTNQTSMYLCASKEGGTDTQYFGPGTRLTVL.

In this sample, this clonotype turned up many times. The chain recombines TRBV6-5 with TRBJ2-7; D possibly matches TRBD1 or TRBD2 (5 bases each). V was shortened by 5 bases and J by 3 bases, with 14 bases between the two germline ends. Germline CDR1 reads MNHEY; CDR2 reads SVGAGI. The CDR3 has 14 amino acids. The CDR3 loop is CASSPRDRSYEQYF. The CDR3 region has the DNA TGTGCCAGCAGTCCCCGGGACCGAAGCTACGAGCAGTACTTC.

This clonotype was counted between two and nine times. The V call is TRBV28, the J call TRBJ2-7; 7 nucleotides line up with TRBD2. From germline, CDR1 is MDHEN and CDR2 SYDVKM. V dropped 5 bases and J dropped 4; count of bases not matched to a gene: 5. This CDR3 is 13 amino acids long. For the CDR3, the DNA is TGTGCCAGCAGTGGCGGGAGTAGGTACGAGCAGTACTTC. Translated: CASSGGSRYEQYF. Variable domain in full (rest from reference TRBV28 and TRBJ2-7): DVKVTQSSRYLVKRTGEKVFLECVQDMDHENMFWYRQDPGLGLRLIYFSYDVKMKEKGDIPEGYSVSREKKERFSLILESASTNQTSMYLCASSGGSRYEQYFGPGTRLTVT.

This chain links TRBV6-4 with TRBJ2-3; 12 positions agree with TRBD2. Trimming removed 7 bases from V and 4 bases from J; junction bases left unmatched: 0. Looked up from germline, CDR1 is MRHNA and CDR2 is SNTAGT. The CDR3 consists of 13 residues. The DNA of the CDR3 is TGTGCCAGCACTAGCGGGAGGGCAGATACGCAGTATTTT. Its translation is CASTSGRADTQYF.

This chain uses TRBV7-9 with TRBJ1-4, with 7 bases that match TRBD1. The germline V gene encodes CDR1 SEHNR and CDR2 FQNEAQ (reference sequence). V shed 6 bases, J shed 7 bases, and the junction held 11 bases outside the gene matches. This CDR3 is built from 15 residues. The CDR3 spells CASRATGDRSEKLFF. Written as DNA, the CDR3 is TGTGCCAGCAGAGCAACAGGGGATAGGAGTGAAAAACTGTTTTTT.